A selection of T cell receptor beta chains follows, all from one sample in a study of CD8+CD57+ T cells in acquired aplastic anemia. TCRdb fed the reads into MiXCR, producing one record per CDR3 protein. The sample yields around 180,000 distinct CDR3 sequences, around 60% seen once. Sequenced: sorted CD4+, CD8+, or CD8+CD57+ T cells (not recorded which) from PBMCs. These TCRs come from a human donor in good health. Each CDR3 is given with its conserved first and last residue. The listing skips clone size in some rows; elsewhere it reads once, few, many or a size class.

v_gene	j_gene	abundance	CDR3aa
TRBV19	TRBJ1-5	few	CASSAQTGDNQPQHF
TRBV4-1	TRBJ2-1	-	CASSQDRSVLGQFF
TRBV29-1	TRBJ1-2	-	CSVEWRNPYGYTF
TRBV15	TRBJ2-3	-	CATSRKGGRTSTDTQYF
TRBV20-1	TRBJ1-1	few	CSARDPQGGNTEAFF
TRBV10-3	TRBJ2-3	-	CASRSRGGSTDTQYF
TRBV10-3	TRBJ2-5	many	CAISEASGRGETQYF
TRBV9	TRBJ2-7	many	CASSQSLGSYEQYF
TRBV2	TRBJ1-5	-	CVSSGRVLSNQPQHF
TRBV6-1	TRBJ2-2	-	CASSGLGLAGMNTGELFF
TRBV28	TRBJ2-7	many	CASSLTSISYEQYF
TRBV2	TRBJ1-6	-	CASLGDYNSPLHF
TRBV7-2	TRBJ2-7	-	CASSHSSGGYEQYF
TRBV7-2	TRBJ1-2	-	CASSPDKTGRYTF
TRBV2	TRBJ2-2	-	CASSVGGVLTGELFF
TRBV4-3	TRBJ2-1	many	CASSQESRATIYNEQFF
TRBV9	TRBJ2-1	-	CASSVVDRVAYNEQFF
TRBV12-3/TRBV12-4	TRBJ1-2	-	CASSSDRIGYTF
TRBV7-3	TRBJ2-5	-	CASSLSPDNLGTQYF
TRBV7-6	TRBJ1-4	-	CASSPYVGAANEKLFF
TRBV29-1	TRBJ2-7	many	CSVGSVYSYEQYF
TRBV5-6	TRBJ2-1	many	CASSLVWQTNNEQFF
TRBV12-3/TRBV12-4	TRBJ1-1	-	CASRSDRTKTEAFF
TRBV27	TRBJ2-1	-	CASSYGGRLNERFF